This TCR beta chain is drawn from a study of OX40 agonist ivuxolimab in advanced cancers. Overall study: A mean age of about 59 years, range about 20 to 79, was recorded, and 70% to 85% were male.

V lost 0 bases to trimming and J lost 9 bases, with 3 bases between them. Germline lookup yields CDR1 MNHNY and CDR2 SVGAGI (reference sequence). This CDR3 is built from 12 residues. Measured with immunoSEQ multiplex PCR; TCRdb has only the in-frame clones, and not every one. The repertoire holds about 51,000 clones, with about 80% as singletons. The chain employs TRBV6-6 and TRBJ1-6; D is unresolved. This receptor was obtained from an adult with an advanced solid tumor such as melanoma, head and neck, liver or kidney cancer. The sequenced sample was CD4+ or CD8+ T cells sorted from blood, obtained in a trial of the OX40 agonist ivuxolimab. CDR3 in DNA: TGTGCCAGCAGTTACTCTTCTTCACCCCTCCACTTT. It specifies CASSYSSSPLHF.